The TCR beta chain under discussion was sequenced for a study of T-cell memory formation after mild COVID-19. Study results and caveats: Several responding clones turned up in pre-infection memory, indicating that cross-reactive memory may have taken part.

TCRdb independently ran MiXCR on the 5' RACE reads; one entry per CDR3 protein. The data contain almost 550,000 distinct CDR3 sequences, roughly 20% of them seen just once; the ten biggest clones take up about an eighth. V was cut by 6 bases and J by 3 bases, with 15 bases left in between. This CDR3 comprises 14 residues. Germline V gene sequence: CDR1 MNHNS, CDR2 SASEGT. Concerning this clonotype itself: What it binds is not known.

The chain combines TRBV6-1 with TRBJ2-7; D is uncertain. The clonotype was recovered from an adult woman who had mild COVID-19 (a few samples of this study predate the infection). Cell type and time point are not known. Material for sequencing was PBMCs or a T cell subset sorted from them (not recorded which). This CDR3 is CASSQRVGVYEQYF. The CDR3 nucleotides read TGTGCCAGCAGCCAAAGGGTTGGGGTCTACGAGCAGTACTTC.